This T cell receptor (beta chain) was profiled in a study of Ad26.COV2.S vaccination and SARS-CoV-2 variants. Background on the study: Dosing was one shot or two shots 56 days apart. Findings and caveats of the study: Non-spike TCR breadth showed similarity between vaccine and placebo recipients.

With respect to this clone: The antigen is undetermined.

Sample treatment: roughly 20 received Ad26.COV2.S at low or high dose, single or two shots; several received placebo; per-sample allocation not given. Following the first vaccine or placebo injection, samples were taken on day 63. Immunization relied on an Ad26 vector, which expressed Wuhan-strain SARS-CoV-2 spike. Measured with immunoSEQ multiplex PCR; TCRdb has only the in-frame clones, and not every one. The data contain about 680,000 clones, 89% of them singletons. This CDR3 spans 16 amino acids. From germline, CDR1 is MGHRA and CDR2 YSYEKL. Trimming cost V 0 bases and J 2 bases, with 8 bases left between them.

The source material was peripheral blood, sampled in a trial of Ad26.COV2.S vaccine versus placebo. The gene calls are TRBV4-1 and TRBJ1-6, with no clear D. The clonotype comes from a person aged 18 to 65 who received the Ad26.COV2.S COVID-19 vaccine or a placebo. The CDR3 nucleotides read TGCGCCAGCAGCCAAGAAACCCCCCCCTATAATTCACCCCTCCACTTT. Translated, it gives CASSQETPPYNSPLHF.